This paragraph covers one T cell receptor beta chain sequence. Its target is unknown. The record originates from a study of neoadjuvant anti-PD-1 for oral cavity cancer. Study-wide points: Each response group had just a few patients in TCR analyses.

Documented time point: after neoadjuvant nivolumab, at surgical resection. V lost 5 bases, J lost 1 base, and 12 bases lay in between. Looked up from germline, CDR1 is SQVTM and CDR2 is ANQGSEA. The CDR3 sequence is 14 residues long. Six replicates per PBMC sample, mostly from 480 ng of genomic DNA. Profiling relied on immunoSEQ multiplex PCR, and the TCRdb table lists in-frame clones only, not all of them. The sample contains about 42,000 clones, about 76% of which appear only once. The receptor comes from a person aged 40 to 85 with oral cavity squamous cell carcinoma. V and J are TRBV29-1 and TRBJ2-1; TRBD2 is a possible D gene (5 bases). Sequences were derived from PBMCs, sampled after nivolumab (anti-PD-1) treatment. CDR3 nucleotides: TGCAGCGTTTCCTACGGACTGTCCTACAATGAGCAGTTCTTC. Its translation is CSVSYGLSYNEQFF.